Described below is a single T cell receptor (beta chain) sequence and its context. Antigen: not known. This entry comes from a study of cytomegalovirus exposure and HLA in healthy donors. Study-wide context: In a later analysis, it was reported that the roughly 130 validation repertoires had been produced on the same platform as the 670 or so repertoires belonging to the first cohort. Study observations and caveats: The investigators catalogued 150 to 200 TCR beta chains as cytomegalovirus-associated. In the 120 validation repertoires, just under 95% of cluster scores exceeded 0, per a later analysis.

The germline V gene has CDR1 SGHVS and CDR2 FQNEAQ. J gave up 2 bases and V 5 bases, and 10 bases lay outside the gene matches. This CDR3 has 16 residues. Profiling relied on immunoSEQ multiplex PCR, and the TCRdb table lists in-frame clones only, not all of them. The sample has about 38,000 clones, just under 95% seen once. V and J are TRBV7-8 and TRBJ2-7, with 9 nucleotides matching TRBD2. The sample was PBMCs. The TCR originated in a man aged 18 to 29 in good health and CMV-seronegative. The CDR3 nucleotides are TGTGCCAGCAGCAGCGAAATAGCGGGGGTCCCCTACGAGCAGTACTTC. It encodes CASSSEIAGVPYEQYF.